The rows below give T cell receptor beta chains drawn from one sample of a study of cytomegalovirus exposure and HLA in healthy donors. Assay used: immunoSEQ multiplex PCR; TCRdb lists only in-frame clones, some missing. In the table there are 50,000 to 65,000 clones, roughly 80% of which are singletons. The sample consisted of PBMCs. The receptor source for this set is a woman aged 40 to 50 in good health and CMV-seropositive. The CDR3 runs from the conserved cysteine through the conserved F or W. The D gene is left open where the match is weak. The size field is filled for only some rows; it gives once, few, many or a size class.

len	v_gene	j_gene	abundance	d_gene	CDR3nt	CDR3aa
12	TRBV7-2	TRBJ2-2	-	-	TGTGCCAGCAGCCTGAACACCGGGGAGCTGTTTTTT	CASSLNTGELFF
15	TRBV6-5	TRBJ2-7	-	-	TGTGCCAGCAGTTTAGGCGGGACCCTTACCTACGAGCAGTACTTC	CASSLGGTLTYEQYF
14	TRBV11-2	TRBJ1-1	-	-	TGTGCCAGCAGTTTTCCAGGGCAGAACACTGAAGCTTTCTTT	CASSFPGQNTEAFF
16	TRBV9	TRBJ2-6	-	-	TGTGCCAGCAGCGTAGAAACCGGGTCAGGGGCCAACGTCCTGACTTTC	CASSVETGSGANVLTF
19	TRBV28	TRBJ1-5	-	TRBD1	TGTGCCAGCAGTTTCGGGACAGGGGGCTCCCGCGGGGGCAATCAGCCCCAGCATTTT	CASSFGTGGSRGGNQPQHF
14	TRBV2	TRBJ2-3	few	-	TGTGCCAGCAGCCCGTCCCTCCCGGGAGATACGCAGTATTTT	CASSPSLPGDTQYF
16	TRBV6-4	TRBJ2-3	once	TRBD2	TGTGCCAGCAGTGACGGGACTAGCGGGGGCACAGATACGCAGTATTTT	CASSDGTSGGTDTQYF
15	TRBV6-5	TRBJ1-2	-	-	TGTGCCAGCAATTTACGCAGGGACTCCCGCTATGGCTACACCTTC	CASNLRRDSRYGYTF
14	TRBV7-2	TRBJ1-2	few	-	TGTGCCAGCAGCTTAGGTTCAGCTAACTATGGCTACACCTTC	CASSLGSANYGYTF
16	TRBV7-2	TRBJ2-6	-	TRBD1	TGTGCCAGCAGCCGGACAGGAGGCTCTGGGGCCAACGTCCTGACTTTC	CASSRTGGSGANVLTF
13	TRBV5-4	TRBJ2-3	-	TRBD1	TGTGCCAGCAGCGGACAGGGAATGGATACGCAGTATTTT	CASSGQGMDTQYF
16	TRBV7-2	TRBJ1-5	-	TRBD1	TGTGCCAGCAGCTTAGCCGGTAGGGGGCGCAATCAGCCCCAGCATTTT	CASSLAGRGRNQPQHF
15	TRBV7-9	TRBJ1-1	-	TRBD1	TGTTCCAGCAGCTGGTACGGGACAGGGCAGACTGAAGCTTTCTTT	CSSSWYGTGQTEAFF
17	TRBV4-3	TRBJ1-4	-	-	TGCGCCAGCAGCCAAGATCTTTGGGCAGGGGCTAATGAAAAACTGTTTTTT	CASSQDLWAGANEKLFF
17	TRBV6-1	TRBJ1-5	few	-	TGTGCCAGCAGTGAAGGGGGGGTCCGGGGGAGGAGTGAGCCCCAGCATTTT	CASSEGGVRGRSEPQHF
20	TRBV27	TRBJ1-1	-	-	TGTGCCAGCAAGGCGTTAGGGGTAGTCACACTGGGCGGGGGAGGCACTGAAGCTTTCTTT	CASKALGVVTLGGGGTEAFF
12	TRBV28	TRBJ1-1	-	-	TGTGCCAGCAGTTTTTCAGGGCGCCAGGCTTTCTTT	CASSFSGRQAFF